This T cell receptor beta chain was captured in a study of control samples from healthy donors and cancer patients. This clone turned up a few times. The V gene lost 5 bases and the J gene lost 2 bases, with 10 bases spanning the gap. The CDR3 consists of 13 residues. Germline CDR1 KGHSY, CDR2 FQNENV. Generated by immunoSEQ multiplex PCR, the TCRdb table keeps only in-frame clones and is missing some. The data contain some 130,000 clones, about nine tenths of them singletons. The chain couples TRBV16 to TRBJ2-7; tentatively, D is TRBD2 (7 bases). The TCR was taken from a woman between 45 and 65 years old in good health. Source material: blood. CDR3 in DNA: TGTGCCAGCAGCGGCGGGGGCCCCTACGAGCAGTACTTC. This encodes CASSGGGPYEQYF.